The 22 T cell receptor beta chains in this list originate from one sample, sequenced in a study of blood T cell repertoires in COVID-19. Repertoires were generated with immunoSEQ multiplex PCR, while TCRdb's copy carries only in-frame clones and drops some. The table lists about 140,000 clones, roughly 88% of them singletons, with about 1.7% in the top ten. The specimen sequenced was peripheral blood. All receptors derive from a woman aged 50 to 60 with acute or convalescent COVID-19.

The chain recombines TRBV19 with TRBJ1-1, with TRBD1 identical over 9 bases. This CDR3 is built from 13 residues. CDR1 is LNHDA, CDR2 SQIVND, per germline (reference sequence). V lost 9 bases to trimming and J lost 5 bases; unmatched junction nucleotides: 7. Written as DNA, the CDR3 is TGTGCCAGCCTACAGGGGGCCAGTACTGAAGCTTTCTTT. This translates into CASLQGASTEAFF.

Only one count was recorded for this clone. The V and J genes are TRBV5-4 and TRBJ1-1; 7 nucleotides line up with TRBD1. The CDR3 sequence is 14 residues long. CDR1 is SGHNT, CDR2 YYREEE, per germline (reference sequence). V shed 4 bases, J shed 5 bases, and the junction held 8 bases outside the gene matches. The CDR3 DNA reads TGTGCCAGCAGCCTCTACAGGGGACGGACTGAAGCTTTCTTT. Protein: CASSLYRGRTEAFF. The complete variable domain, with remaining parts taken from reference TRBV5-4 and TRBJ1-1, reads ETGVTQSPTHLIKTRGQQVTLRCSSQSGHNTVSWYQQALGQGPQFIFQYYREEENGRGNFPPRFSGLQFPNYSSELNVNALELDDSALYLCASSLYRGRTEAFFGQGTRLTVV.

The chain employs TRBV18 and TRBJ2-7; D might be TRBD2 (6 bases). The germline gives CDR1 KGHSH, CDR2 LQKENI. V lost 2 bases and J lost 4, with 18 bases in between. This CDR3 has 16 amino acids. In nucleotides, the CDR3 is TGTGCCAGCTCACCAATCGGCGGGACTGGACTTTACGAGCAGTACTTC. Its translation: CASSPIGGTGLYEQYF.

The V gene is TRBV10-3, the J gene TRBJ2-6; 9 nucleotides align to TRBD1. V lost 11 bases to trimming and J lost 4 bases; unmatched junction nucleotides: 6. CDR3 size: 14 residues. Looked up from germline, CDR1 is ENHRY and CDR2 is SYGVKD. The CDR3 DNA sequence: TGTGCCTCACAGGGGGCGCAGGGGGCCAACGTCCTGACTTTC. It specifies CASQGAQGANVLTF.

The table lists this clone with a count of one. The chain has TRBV3-1 (or the pseudogene TRBV3-2) and TRBJ1-5, with D tentatively TRBD1 (6 bases). The CDR3 length is 14 residues. With 4 bases removed from V and 6 bases from J, the gap between germline ends came to 13 bases. CDR1 LGHDT and CDR2 YNNKEL come from the germline V gene (reference sequence). This CDR3 is CASSPRQGPQPQHF. The DNA of the CDR3 is TGTGCCAGCAGCCCCCGTCAGGGGCCTCAGCCCCAGCATTTT.

V and J are TRBV5-1 and TRBJ2-5; D is perhaps TRBD1 (6 bases). The V gene lost 3 bases and the J gene lost 5 bases, with 14 bases spanning the gap. The CDR3 loop spans 14 amino acids. CDR1 and CDR2 (germline): SGHRS, YFSETQ. The CDR3 here is CASSSTGPEETQYF. In nucleotides, the CDR3 is TGCGCCAGCAGCTCTACAGGGCCAGAGGAGACCCAGTACTTC.

The V and J genes are TRBV27 and TRBJ2-1; TRBD2 might be the D (6 bases). Germline V gives CDR1 MNHEY, CDR2 SMNVEV (reference sequence). This CDR3 spans 13 amino acids. The V and J ends lost 6 bases and 6 bases respectively, with 12 bases between them. The CDR3 loop is CASRPTSLNEQFF. CDR3 nucleotides: TGTGCCAGCAGGCCAACTAGCCTCAATGAGCAGTTCTTC.

The V call is TRBV30, the J call TRBJ2-5; tentative D call: TRBD1 (6 bases). Germline CDR1 is GTSNPN and CDR2 is SVGIG (reference sequence). The V and J ends lost 1 base and 4 bases respectively, with 7 bases between them. The CDR3 totals 12 residues. CDR3 region: CAWSGTVETQYF. The CDR3 DNA reads TGTGCCTGGAGTGGGACAGTAGAGACCCAGTACTTC. Combining the CDR3 with reference TRBV30 and TRBJ2-5 gives the whole variable domain SQTIHQWPATLVQPVGSPLSLECTVEGTSNPNLYWYRQAAGRGLQLLFYSVGIGQISSEVPQNLSASRPQDRQFILSSKKLLLSDSGFYLCAWSGTVETQYFGPGTRLLVL.

The V gene is TRBV18, the J gene TRBJ1-2, with D perhaps TRBD1 (5 bases). The CDR3 consists of 12 residues. The V gene lost 5 bases and the J gene lost 5 bases, with 9 bases spanning the gap. Germline CDR1 reads KGHSH; CDR2 reads LQKENI. The CDR3 nucleotides read TGTGCCAGCTCAGCCGACAGATATGGCTACACCTTC. As protein: CASSADRYGYTF.

The V and J genes are TRBV6-5 and TRBJ1-4; perhaps TRBD1 as D (6 bases). The CDR3 consists of 15 residues. The V end lost 5 bases, the J end lost 0 bases, and 10 bases lay between the germline ends. The germline V gene encodes CDR1 MNHEY and CDR2 SVGAGI. The DNA for the CDR3 is TGTGCCAGCAGTACCACAGGGACAACTAATGAAAAACTGTTTTTT. This gives the protein CASSTTGTTNEKLFF.

The chain uses TRBV29-1 and TRBJ2-4, with D perhaps matching TRBD2 (6 bases). Trimming took off 0 bases at V and 0 bases at J, with 9 bases between the two ends. The germline V gene encodes CDR1 SQVTM and CDR2 ANQGSEA. This CDR3 has 15 residues. This CDR3 reads CSVEELAVAKNIQYF. DNA of the CDR3: TGCAGCGTTGAAGAATTAGCGGTAGCCAAAAACATTCAGTACTTC.

This clone was seen a handful of times. This chain links TRBV14 with TRBJ1-1, with unresolved D. Germline loops: CDR1 SGHDN, CDR2 FVKESK. V was cut by 3 bases and J by 4 bases, with 9 bases left in between. The CDR3 is 13 amino acids. The chain's CDR3 is CASSHRPGTEAFF. The CDR3 nucleotides are TGTGCCAGCAGCCATCGGCCGGGCACTGAAGCTTTCTTT.

V gene TRBV19 combines with J gene TRBJ1-6; 10 bases line up with TRBD1. The trim removed 8 bases at V and 9 bases at J, leaving 13 bases unmatched. The CDR3 has 16 amino acids. Germline-derived CDR1 and CDR2 are LNHDA and SQIVND (reference sequence). Here the CDR3 DNA reads TGTGCCAGTTGTGGAGTGAGGACAGGGGGTTCTTCACCCCTCCACTTT. Translation: CASCGVRTGGSSPLHF. Variable domain in full (rest from reference TRBV19 and TRBJ1-6): DGGITQSPKYLFRKEGQNVTLSCEQNLNHDAMYWYRQDPGQGLRLIYYSQIVNDFQKGDIAEGYSVSREKKESFPLTVTSAQKNPTAFYLCASCGVRTGGSSPLHFGNGTRLTVT.

The rearrangement links TRBV15 to TRBJ2-7; 8 positions match TRBD1. Germline trimming cut 0 bases from V and 4 bases from J; bases unmatched to any gene: 8. Germline assignment: CDR1 LNHNV and CDR2 YYDKDF (reference sequence). The CDR3 has 16 residues. CDR3 protein: CATSRDPGQGSYEQYF. CDR3 bases: TGTGCCACCAGCAGAGATCCAGGACAGGGATCTTACGAGCAGTACTTC.

V and J are TRBV6-5 and TRBJ2-3; a weak D match, TRBD2 (6 bases). Germline V gives CDR1 MNHEY, CDR2 SVGAGI. The CDR3 is made up of 15 amino acids. Trimming took off 0 bases at V and 10 bases at J, with 17 bases between the two ends. DNA of the CDR3: TGTGCCAGCAGTTACTCGATACTAGCCGGTGCGGCGCAGTATTTT. Amino acid sequence: CASSYSILAGAAQYF.

The J gene is TRBJ1-6, the V gene TRBV6-6; 8 positions match TRBD1. Germline V gives CDR1 MNHNY, CDR2 SVGAGI (reference sequence). The junction had 10 bases not matched to a gene; V was cut back by 6 bases and J by 6 bases. This CDR3 is built from 16 residues. The chain's CDR3 is CASSSLGQGRNSPLHF. The CDR3 nucleotides read TGTGCCAGCAGCTCACTAGGACAGGGTCGTAATTCACCCCTCCACTTT.

The chain carries TRBV18 and TRBJ2-1; 9 bases fit TRBD2. With 3 bases clipped from V and 4 bases from J, the junction kept 7 bases outside the gene matches. The length of the CDR3 is 16 residues. Germline V gene sequence: CDR1 KGHSH, CDR2 LQKENI. CDR3 residues: CASSPFGTSPYNEQFF. CDR3 coding DNA: TGTGCCAGCTCACCGTTTGGGACTAGCCCGTACAATGAGCAGTTCTTC.

This rearrangement joins TRBV6-5 to TRBJ2-5; 11 bases agree with TRBD2. Germline CDR1 is MNHEY and CDR2 is SVGAGI. The CDR3 length is 14 residues. The trim removed 6 bases at V and 5 bases at J, leaving 5 bases unmatched. The CDR3 nucleotides are TGTGCCAGCAGATTAGCGGGAGGGGGGGAGACCCAGTACTTC. As protein: CASRLAGGGETQYF.

The chain couples TRBV10-3 to TRBJ2-1, with 10 bases fitting TRBD1. CDR3 length: 15 residues. The V and J ends lost 3 bases and 3 bases, in that order; junction bases with no gene match: 2. The germline CDR1 and CDR2 sequences are ENHRY and SYGVKD. CDR3 loop: CAISDGTGDYNEQFF. CDR3 DNA sequence: TGTGCCATCAGTGATGGGACAGGGGACTACAATGAGCAGTTCTTC.

The chain joins TRBV30 to TRBJ1-2, with D uncertain. Trimming stripped 5 bases from V and 0 bases from J, with 13 bases between. The germline V gene has CDR1 GTSNPN and CDR2 SVGIG (reference sequence). The CDR3 length is 14 residues. This CDR3 is CAWGPGSTNYGYTF. CDR3 sequence (DNA): TGTGCCTGGGGCCCGGGGTCAACTAACTATGGCTACACCTTC. The complete variable domain, with remaining parts taken from reference TRBV30 and TRBJ1-2, reads SQTIHQWPATLVQPVGSPLSLECTVEGTSNPNLYWYRQAAGRGLQLLFYSVGIGQISSEVPQNLSASRPQDRQFILSSKKLLLSDSGFYLCAWGPGSTNYGYTFGSGTRLTVV.

The V gene is TRBV28, the J gene TRBJ1-2; the match to TRBD1 covers 10 bases. The CDR3 runs to 16 residues. Trimming took 3 bases from V and 5 from J; bases not matched to a gene: 9. The germline V gene has CDR1 MDHEN and CDR2 SYDVKM. DNA of the CDR3: TGTGCCAGCAGTTTTCCCAGGACAGGGGGTTTATATGGCTACACCTTC. Its translation: CASSFPRTGGLYGYTF.

This chain connects TRBV13 to TRBJ2-7, with 9 bases that match TRBD2. There are 14 residues in the CDR3. Germline V gene lookup returns CDR1 PRHDT and CDR2 FYEKMQ (reference sequence). V dropped 0 bases and J dropped 5; count of bases not matched to a gene: 2. The CDR3 region is CASSLGREGHEQYF. Here the CDR3 DNA reads TGTGCCAGCAGCTTAGGGCGGGAGGGTCACGAGCAGTACTTC.